Shown below are 28 T cell receptor beta chains from a single sample sequenced in a study of shared clonotypes between healthy human individuals. Sequencing used immunoSEQ multiplex PCR; TCRdb keeps in-frame clones, though not all of them. Here the sample spans more than 2,000,000 clones, more than 90% being singletons. The sequencing sample was made of naive CD4+ T cells sorted from blood. Subset of the sample: CD45RA+ positively selected. All receptors derive from a man aged 18 to 29 in good health.

V usage is TRBV7-9 and J usage is TRBJ2-5; 7 bases fit TRBD1. V lost 11 bases, J lost 1 base, and 4 bases stayed unmatched. The CDR3 contains 12 residues. Germline lookup yields CDR1 SEHNR and CDR2 FQNEAQ (reference sequence). CDR3 protein: CALGGGQETQYF. In nucleotides, the CDR3 is TGTGCCCTAGGGGGCGGCCAAGAGACCCAGTACTTC.

The chain links TRBV6-1 to TRBJ1-3; D gene uncertain. The CDR3 length is 15 residues. Germline CDR1 MNHNS, CDR2 SASEGT. V lost 0 bases and J lost 0, with 6 bases in between. The CDR3 is CASSEASGSGNTIYF. The CDR3 region has the DNA TGTGCCAGCAGTGAAGCCTCCGGCTCTGGAAACACCATATATTTT.

This sequence joins TRBV27 and TRBJ2-1; D perhaps matches TRBD1 (7 bases). The germline gives CDR1 MNHEY, CDR2 SMNVEV (reference sequence). Trimming pared 2 bases from V and 5 bases from J, leaving 13 bases between. CDR3 length: 15 residues. Here the CDR3 reads CASSLRSGGHNEQFF. The CDR3 DNA sequence: TGTGCCAGCAGTTTAAGGTCAGGGGGGCACAATGAGCAGTTCTTC.

This clone was seen a handful of times. The J gene is TRBJ1-5, the V gene TRBV6-1; unclear D gene. CDR1 and CDR2 (germline): MNHNS, SASEGT. The CDR3 is 12 amino acids. V was shortened by 6 bases and J by 7 bases, with 10 bases between the two germline ends. Here the CDR3 DNA reads TGTGCCAGCAGCCTCAGTGGACAGCCCCAGCATTTT. This gives the protein CASSLSGQPQHF.

CDR3 nucleotides: TGTGCCAGCGGTCCAGATGGATACGAGACCCAGTACTTC. Translated: CASGPDGYETQYF. The chain joins TRBV2 to TRBJ2-5, with D uncertain. CDR1 and CDR2 (germline): SNHLY, FYNNEI. V dropped 8 bases and J dropped 5 bases, with 15 bases sitting between them. This CDR3 region has 13 residues.

A word on this clone: At the DNA level, this CDR3 is encoded by other sequences in the same sample as well. This chain joins TRBV18 and TRBJ2-7; maybe TRBD2 (6 bases). Trimming cost V 0 bases and J 4 bases, with 10 bases left between them. The germline V gene has CDR1 KGHSH and CDR2 LQKENI. CDR3 size: 14 residues. The CDR3 nucleotides are TGTGCCAGCTCACCACCGGGGGGTCTTTACGAGCAGTACTTC. It specifies CASSPPGGLYEQYF.

The chain carries TRBV2 and TRBJ2-5; 10 positions agree with TRBD2. The CDR3 is 15 amino acids. Germline assignment: CDR1 SNHLY and CDR2 FYNNEI. The J segment lost 7 bases and the V segment lost 6 bases, leaving 11 bases of the junction unmatched. CDR3 bases: TGTGCCAGCAGGGCCGGGACTAGCGATGTCGGGACCCAGTACTTC. This translates into CASRAGTSDVGTQYF.

The J gene is TRBJ2-7, the V gene TRBV6-6; 9 bases align to TRBD2. V lost 7 bases and J lost 0; bases outside the gene matches: 10. This CDR3 comprises 16 residues. The germline CDR1 and CDR2 sequences are MNHNY and SVGAGI (reference sequence). CDR3 in amino acids: CASTPRGGLSSYEQYF. The CDR3 region has the DNA TGTGCCAGCACCCCGCGGGGGGGGCTGTCCTCCTACGAGCAGTACTTC.

This chain uses TRBV6-6 with TRBJ1-2; perhaps TRBD1 as D (6 bases). V gave up 5 bases and J gave up 4 bases, with 11 bases separating them. CDR3 length: 13 amino acids. Looked up from germline, CDR1 is MNHNY and CDR2 is SVGAGI (reference sequence). CDR3 region: CASSTWTVYGYTF. CDR3 bases: TGTGCCAGCAGTACCTGGACAGTCTATGGCTACACCTTC.

The chain links TRBV5-1 to TRBJ2-5; 10 bases are a match to TRBD2. This CDR3 has 16 amino acids. V lost 4 bases, J lost 1 base, and 7 bases stayed unmatched. Germline values: CDR1 SGHRS, CDR2 YFSETQ. CDR3 loop: CASSPKASGGQETQYF. DNA of the CDR3: TGCGCCAGCAGCCCGAAGGCTAGCGGGGGCCAAGAGACCCAGTACTTC.

The chain combines TRBV7-9 with TRBJ1-3; 7 bases are a match to TRBD1. Germline V gene data show CDR1 as SEHNR and CDR2 as FQNEAQ (reference sequence). After removal of 5 bases from V and 0 bases from J, the junction contained 4 bases not matched to a gene. CDR3 length: 15 residues. The CDR3 bases are TGTGCCAGCAGCGAGACAGGGAACTCTGGAAACACCATATATTTT. Protein sequence: CASSETGNSGNTIYF.

This rearrangement joins TRBV6-5 to TRBJ2-7; D tentatively fits TRBD1 or TRBD2 (5 bases each). Trimming took 0 bases from V and 3 from J, leaving 15 bases between them. Germline CDR1 reads MNHEY; CDR2 reads SVGAGI. This CDR3 is 16 amino acids long. CDR3 DNA: TGTGCCAGCAGTTACTCGATCGTAGGGACCGACTACGAGCAGTACTTC. As protein: CASSYSIVGTDYEQYF.

This clone was detected once. V and J are TRBV4-3 and TRBJ2-3; weak D call: TRBD1 (6 bases). The CDR3 is 15 amino acids. Trimming removed 0 bases from V and 3 bases from J, with 10 bases in between. Germline V gives CDR1 LGHNA, CDR2 YSLEER. CDR3 coding DNA: TGCGCCAGCAGCCAAGAACAGGGAAGAACAGATACGCAGTATTTT. It translates to CASSQEQGRTDTQYF.

J is TRBJ2-7 and V is TRBV30; D is possibly TRBD2 (5 bases). The CDR3 runs to 11 residues. With 2 bases removed from V and 6 bases from J, the gap between germline ends came to 8 bases. Germline CDR1 is GTSNPN and CDR2 is SVGIG (reference sequence). The CDR3 sequence is CAWSIEGEQYF. The CDR3 DNA sequence: TGTGCCTGGAGTATAGAGGGCGAGCAGTACTTC. The full variable domain, its missing parts supplied by reference TRBV30 and TRBJ2-7, is SQTIHQWPATLVQPVGSPLSLECTVEGTSNPNLYWYRQAAGRGLQLLFYSVGIGQISSEVPQNLSASRPQDRQFILSSKKLLLSDSGFYLCAWSIEGEQYFGPGTRLTVT.

V is TRBV5-6 and J is TRBJ2-7; 10 bases are a match to TRBD2. CDR1 is SGHDT, CDR2 YYEEEE, per germline. There are 14 residues in the CDR3. With V trimmed by 6 bases and J by 2 bases, 5 bases remained unmatched. The CDR3: CASNSGRRTYEQYF. CDR3 nucleotides: TGTGCCAGCAATAGCGGGAGGAGAACCTACGAGCAGTACTTC.

This rearrangement joins TRBV19 to TRBJ1-6, with 10 positions matching TRBD1. V lost 4 bases and J lost 10; bases outside the gene matches: 10. The germline V gene has CDR1 LNHDA and CDR2 SQIVND (reference sequence). The CDR3 runs 16 residues. This chain's CDR3 is CASSTSGTGVRSPLHF. Written as DNA, the CDR3 is TGTGCCAGTAGTACATCCGGGACAGGGGTACGGTCACCCCTCCACTTT.

This clone was picked up one time. This chain joins TRBV30 and TRBJ2-2, with TRBD2 matching 8 bases. Losses at the gene ends were 1 base for V and 0 bases for J; bases not matched to a gene: 10. This CDR3 is 18 amino acids long. In germline, CDR1 is GTSNPN, CDR2 SVGIG (reference sequence). This chain's CDR3 is CAWSASLGLAANTGELFF. The CDR3 DNA sequence: TGTGCCTGGAGTGCCTCCCTCGGACTAGCTGCGAACACCGGGGAGCTGTTTTTT.

The CDR3 here is CASSYGPRLGKNIQYF. CDR3 DNA: TGTGCCAGCAGTTATGGGCCAAGGCTTGGCAAAAACATTCAGTACTTC. The chain recombines TRBV6-5 with TRBJ2-4; the D is unclear. CDR3 length: 16 amino acids. Germline V gives CDR1 MNHEY, CDR2 SVGAGI. The V end was cut by 3 bases, the J end by 3 bases, with 15 bases between.

The V call is TRBV9, the J call TRBJ2-1; perhaps TRBD1 as D (6 bases). Germline CDR1 reads SGDLS; CDR2 reads YYNGEE. Trimming took off 0 bases at V and 2 bases at J, with 9 bases between the two ends. This CDR3 comprises 15 residues. CDR3 loop: CASSVAQGTYNEQFF. CDR3 bases: TGTGCCAGCAGCGTAGCACAGGGTACCTACAATGAGCAGTTCTTC. The full variable domain, with the rest looked up from reference TRBV9 and TRBJ2-1, is DSGVTQTPKHLITATGQRVTLRCSPRSGDLSVYWYQQSLDQGLQFLIQYYNGEERAKGNILERFSAQQFPDLHSELNLSSLELGDSALYFCASSVAQGTYNEQFFGPGTRLTVL.

V and J are TRBV7-2 and TRBJ2-5; 12 bases fit TRBD2. V shed 4 bases, J shed 4 bases, and the junction held 1 base outside the gene matches. The CDR3 sequence is 14 residues long. Germline CDR1 SGHTA, CDR2 FQGNSA. The CDR3 spells CASSWGLAGETQYF. In DNA, the CDR3 is TGTGCCAGCAGCTGGGGACTAGCGGGAGAGACCCAGTACTTC.

The chain employs TRBV4-1 and TRBJ1-4; D may be TRBD1 (5 bases). Trimming left V 4 bases short and J 5 bases short, with 11 bases between. Germline V gene sequence: CDR1 MGHRA, CDR2 YSYEKL. The length of the CDR3 is 14 residues. CDR3 protein: CASSLGAGNEKLFF. For the CDR3, the DNA is TGCGCCAGCAGCCTCGGAGCAGGGAATGAAAAACTGTTTTTT.

The chain uses TRBV10-3 and TRBJ2-7, with 8 bases aligning to TRBD2. Germline V gene data show CDR1 as ENHRY and CDR2 as SYGVKD. CDR3 length: 17 residues. Trimming at V came to 0 bases and at J to 4 bases, leaving 11 bases not matched to a gene. CDR3 DNA: TGTGCCATCAGTGAGTCCCTAGGGGGTAGCGGGATTTACGAGCAGTACTTC. This gives the protein CAISESLGGSGIYEQYF.

The chain is built from TRBV7-2 and TRBJ2-1; 11 bases agree with TRBD2. The CDR3 contains 15 residues. Germline V gene lookup returns CDR1 SGHTA and CDR2 FQGNSA. After removal of 5 bases from V and 12 bases from J, the junction contained 12 bases not matched to a gene. The CDR3 loop is CASSQRTSGPLGQFF. As DNA, the CDR3 is TGTGCCAGCAGCCAAAGGACTAGCGGGCCCCTGGGGCAGTTCTTC.

This chain connects TRBV7-9 to TRBJ1-2; tentatively, D is TRBD1 (6 bases). V was cut by 6 bases and J by 2 bases, with 13 bases left in between. Per the germline V gene, CDR1 is SEHNR and CDR2 is FQNEAQ (reference sequence). The CDR3 spans 14 residues. CDR3 DNA: TGTGCCAGCAGTAACCCAGGACAGAACTATGGCTACACCTTC. As protein: CASSNPGQNYGYTF.

Concerning this clone: Other DNA sequences in the same sample also yield this CDR3. The J gene is TRBJ2-5, the V gene TRBV28, with D unresolved. Gene TRBJ2-7 matches the end of the DNA better, so the J call may be wrong. Germline lookup yields CDR1 MDHEN and CDR2 SYDVKM. The CDR3 totals 10 residues. The CDR3 DNA reads TGTGCCAGCGGGTCCTACGAGCAGTACTTC. Protein product: CASGSYEQYF.

This clone was found a few times. The V call is TRBV2, the J call TRBJ1-2, with D hard to call. This CDR3 contains 12 residues. Trimming removed 5 bases from V and 12 bases from J, with 16 bases in between. The V gene's germline CDR1 is SNHLY and CDR2 FYNNEI. In nucleotides, the CDR3 is TGTGCCAGCAGTCAACGACCGGCATGGGACACCTTC. Its translation is CASSQRPAWDTF.

The chain is built from TRBV28 and TRBJ1-6; the D is unclear. CDR3 length: 16 amino acids. CDR1 is MDHEN, CDR2 SYDVKM, per germline. The V gene lost 6 bases and the J gene lost 2 bases, with 14 bases spanning the gap. For the CDR3, the DNA is TGTGCCAGCAGCGAATCTGGCGCGGCCTATAATTCACCCCTCCACTTT. Translated, it gives CASSESGAAYNSPLHF. Full variable domain (missing parts from reference TRBV28 and TRBJ1-6): DVKVTQSSRYLVKRTGEKVFLECVQDMDHENMFWYRQDPGLGLRLIYFSYDVKMKEKGDIPEGYSVSREKKERFSLILESASTNQTSMYLCASSESGAAYNSPLHFGNGTRLTVT.

The chain links TRBV4-1 to TRBJ2-2; perhaps TRBD1 as D (6 bases). The CDR3 runs 16 residues. Germline V lookup: CDR1 MGHRA, CDR2 YSYEKL. V was pared by 0 bases and J by 5 bases, with 13 bases between. In nucleotides, the CDR3 is TGCGCCAGCAGCCAAGATAGTACAGGGCGGACCGGGGAGCTGTTTTTT. It specifies CASSQDSTGRTGELFF.